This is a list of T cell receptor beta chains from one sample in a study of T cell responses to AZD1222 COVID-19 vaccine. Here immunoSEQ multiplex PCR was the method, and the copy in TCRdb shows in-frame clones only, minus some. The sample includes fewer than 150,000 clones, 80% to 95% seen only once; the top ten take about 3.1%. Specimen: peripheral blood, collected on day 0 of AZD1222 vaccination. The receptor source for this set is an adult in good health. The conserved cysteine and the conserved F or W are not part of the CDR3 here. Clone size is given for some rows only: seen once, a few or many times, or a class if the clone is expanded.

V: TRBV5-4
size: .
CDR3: ASSADRGNEQF

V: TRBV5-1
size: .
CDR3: ASSLVPGLEETQY

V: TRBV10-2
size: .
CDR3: ASSDPGGGQETQY

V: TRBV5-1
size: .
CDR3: ASSPAVQGNTEAF

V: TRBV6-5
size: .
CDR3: ASRSPSTGGETQY

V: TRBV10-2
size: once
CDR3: ASSGTANTEAF

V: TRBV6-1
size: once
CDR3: ASSEGNEQY

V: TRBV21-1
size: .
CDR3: AGTGTSGSLGPYEQY

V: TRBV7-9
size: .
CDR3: ASSFEGGTEAF

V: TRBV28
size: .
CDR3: ASSLEGIREKLF

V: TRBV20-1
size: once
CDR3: SASGQREFTDTQY

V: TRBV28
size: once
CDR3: ASSFDRVVGNQPQH

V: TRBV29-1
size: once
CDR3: SVGDDATNEKLF

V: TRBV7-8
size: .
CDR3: ASSGSSYNEQF

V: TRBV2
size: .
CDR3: ASRAGQGGFSPLH

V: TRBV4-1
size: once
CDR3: ASSQVIAGYNEQF

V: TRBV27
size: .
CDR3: ASIKSGRYNEQF

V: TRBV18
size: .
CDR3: ASSPPGLAGLTGELF

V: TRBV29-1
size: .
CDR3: SVGLAGREQF

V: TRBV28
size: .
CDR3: ASSAQGLYNQPQH

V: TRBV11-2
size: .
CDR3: ASSLVATVDEKLF

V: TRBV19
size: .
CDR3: ASSIGRTVAYNEQF

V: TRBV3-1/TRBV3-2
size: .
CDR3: ASSHRGTSWYEQF

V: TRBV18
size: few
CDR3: ASSPLMRHGGNTEAF

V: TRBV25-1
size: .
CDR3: ASSEWGSDEKLF

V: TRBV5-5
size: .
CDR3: ASSLGLADYNEQF

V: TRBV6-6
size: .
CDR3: ASSYPGRPEAF

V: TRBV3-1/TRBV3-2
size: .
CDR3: ASSPNPLAGGFNEQF

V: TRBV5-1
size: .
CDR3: ASSSQGATDTQY

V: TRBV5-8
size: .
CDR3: ASSPGTGRTSYGYT

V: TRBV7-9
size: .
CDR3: ASSFPKSVRDYGYT

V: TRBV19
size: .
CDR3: ASSILGRTSGNTIY

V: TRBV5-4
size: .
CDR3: ASSRAGFEGTGEKLF

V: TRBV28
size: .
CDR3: ASSRPGPQGAEQY

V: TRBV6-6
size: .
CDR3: ASSDRTLNSPLH